These 30 T cell receptor beta chains were sequenced from one sample in a study of cytomegalovirus exposure and HLA in healthy donors. The PCR made use of 60 Vbeta and 13 Jbeta primers. This table comes from immunoSEQ multiplex PCR, and its TCRdb copy is limited to in-frame clones, with some not included. The table shows tens of thousands of clones, with roughly 78% occurring only once. Sequencing input: PBMCs. These TCRs come from a man aged 35 to 55 in good health and CMV-seronegative.

This clone has just one count. The V call is TRBV10-1, the J call TRBJ2-3, with unresolved D. The ends were cut back, 6 bases at V and 1 base at J, with 11 bases in the middle. The CDR3 contains 14 residues. Germline V gives CDR1 WNHNN, CDR2 SYGVQD (reference sequence). The CDR3 DNA is TGCGCCAGCAGCCCTAGGAGCCGCACAGATACGCAGTATTTT. It codes for CASSPRSRTDTQYF.

The V and J genes are TRBV6-5 and TRBJ2-2, with D possibly matching TRBD1 (6 bases). The V and J ends lost 2 bases and 4 bases respectively, with 14 bases between them. This CDR3 has 16 amino acids. Per germline, CDR1 MNHEY and CDR2 SVGAGI. The CDR3 sequence is CASSYQTGAVTGELFF. In DNA form, the CDR3 reads TGTGCCAGCAGTTACCAGACAGGAGCGGTCACCGGGGAGCTGTTTTTT.

This chain connects TRBV5-6 to TRBJ1-2; a possible D gene is TRBD1 (6 bases). CDR1 SGHDT and CDR2 YYEEEE come from the germline V gene. V was shortened by 0 bases and J by 4 bases, with 7 bases between the two germline ends. The CDR3 loop spans 13 amino acids. CDR3 protein: CASSLGTAYGYTF. CDR3 DNA: TGTGCCAGCAGCTTGGGGACAGCCTATGGCTACACCTTC.

V usage is TRBV25-1 and J usage is TRBJ2-3, with 8 bases identical to TRBD1. Germline-derived CDR1 and CDR2 are MGHDK and SYGVNS. Germline trimming cut 5 bases from V and 3 bases from J; bases unmatched to any gene: 1. This CDR3 has 13 residues. The CDR3 sequence is CASSRTGTDTQYF. CDR3 nucleotide sequence: TGTGCCAGCAGTCGGACAGGGACAGATACGCAGTATTTT.

The V and J genes are TRBV29-1 and TRBJ2-3; D might be TRBD1 (5 bases). The germline V and J ends were trimmed by 5 bases and 1 base, with 10 bases remaining between them. CDR3 length equals 13 residues. The germline gives CDR1 SQVTM, CDR2 ANQGSEA. In DNA, the CDR3 is TGCAGCGTTAGGGGCAGGGGCACAGATACGCAGTATTTT. Protein: CSVRGRGTDTQYF.

The chain couples TRBV7-3 to TRBJ2-2, with no clear D. CDR3 length equals 16 residues. V was pared by 5 bases and J by 4 bases, with 17 bases between. Germline lookup yields CDR1 SGHTA and CDR2 FQGTGA. The CDR3 sequence is CASSLNGPQTTGELFF. The CDR3 region has the DNA TGTGCCAGCAGCCTGAATGGCCCCCAAACCACCGGGGAGCTGTTTTTT.

The chain couples TRBV9 to TRBJ2-1; D unresolved. Per germline, CDR1 SGDLS and CDR2 YYNGEE. This CDR3 is 14 amino acids long. With 1 base removed from V and 6 bases from J, the gap between germline ends came to 11 bases. The CDR3 region has the DNA TGTGCCAGCAGCGTAACCGGGTCTGGCAATGAGCAGTTCTTC. Encoded protein: CASSVTGSGNEQFF.

This chain joins TRBV9 and TRBJ2-1; the match to TRBD2 covers 10 bases. The CDR3 loop spans 15 amino acids. V lost 0 bases and J lost 9; bases outside the gene matches: 6. From germline, CDR1 is SGDLS and CDR2 YYNGEE. The CDR3 is CASSVAAGGFSEQFF. The CDR3 DNA is TGTGCCAGCAGCGTAGCAGCGGGGGGGTTTAGTGAGCAGTTCTTC.

This rearrangement joins TRBV6-1 to TRBJ2-1; 10 nucleotides agree with TRBD2. The CDR3 runs to 15 residues. Germline V CDR1 and CDR2: MNHNS, SASEGT. The trim removed 2 bases at V and 7 bases at J, leaving 5 bases unmatched. CDR3 coding DNA: TGTGCCAGCAGTGAACTAGCGGGAGCAGGGAATGAGCAGTTCTTC. As protein: CASSELAGAGNEQFF.

The chain links TRBV28 to TRBJ2-1; 11 positions match TRBD2. The CDR3 covers 20 residues. Germline V gene lookup returns CDR1 MDHEN and CDR2 SYDVKM. V was pared by 3 bases and J by 0 bases, with 13 bases of the junction left unmatched. Here the CDR3 DNA reads TGTGCCAGCAGTTTGGCTAGCGGGAGGTTGGTTGGAAGCTCCTACAATGAGCAGTTCTTC. It yields the protein CASSLASGRLVGSSYNEQFF.

The chain joins TRBV29-1 to TRBJ2-5, with 7 positions matching TRBD1. The trim removed 4 bases at V and 5 bases at J, leaving 4 bases unmatched. The V gene's germline CDR1 is SQVTM and CDR2 ANQGSEA. This CDR3 has 12 residues. The CDR3 DNA is TGCAGCGTTGCCTCGACAGGGGAGACCCAGTACTTC. Its protein product is CSVASTGETQYF.

This clone was found once. The CDR3 nucleotides read TGTGCCAGCAGCTTGATTGCGGGGGGCCCCGATACGCAGTATTTT. It codes for CASSLIAGGPDTQYF. The V and J genes are TRBV5-4 and TRBJ2-3; 8 bases fit TRBD2. V was clipped by 1 base and J by 6 bases; unmatched bases: 7. Germline CDR1 is SGHNT and CDR2 is YYREEE (reference sequence). This CDR3 has 15 residues.

V usage is TRBV6-6 and J usage is TRBJ2-7; D may be TRBD2 (6 bases). The germline V gene encodes CDR1 MNHNY and CDR2 SVGAGI (reference sequence). Trimming took 6 bases from V and 2 from J, leaving 11 bases between them. This CDR3 region has 13 residues. CDR3 sequence reads: CASSPTGAYEQYF. The CDR3 DNA follows: TGTGCCAGCAGCCCGACGGGGGCCTACGAGCAGTACTTC.

The V gene is TRBV7-2, the J gene TRBJ2-1; 10 bases map to TRBD1. Trimming took 3 bases from V and 8 from J; bases not matched to a gene: 4. The germline CDR1 and CDR2 sequences are SGHTA and FQGNSA. This CDR3 comprises 14 residues. The CDR3 here is CASSLLTGGDEQFF. The DNA for the CDR3 is TGTGCCAGCAGCTTGTTGACAGGGGGCGATGAGCAGTTCTTC.

J is TRBJ1-2 and V is TRBV7-6; D is unresolved. Germline CDR1 reads SGHVS; CDR2 reads FNYEAQ. This CDR3 contains 16 residues. Deletions cut 6 bases from V and 4 bases from J, with 21 bases between. The CDR3 DNA reads TGTGCCAGCAGTCCGGACGGGAACCTCAACTTCTATGGCTACACCTTC. Translation: CASSPDGNLNFYGYTF.

This chain links TRBV5-4 with TRBJ2-5; 11 bases map to TRBD2. The germline CDR1 and CDR2 sequences are SGHNT and YYREEE (reference sequence). V shed 0 bases, J shed 1 base, and the junction held 5 bases outside the gene matches. The CDR3 extends over 17 amino acids. CDR3: CASSLGLAGPLQETQYF. The DNA of the CDR3 is TGTGCCAGCAGCTTGGGACTAGCGGGGCCACTCCAAGAGACCCAGTACTTC.

The J gene is TRBJ2-3, the V gene TRBV2; TRBD1 matches 9 bases. V gave up 9 bases and J gave up 3 bases; unmatched junction bases: 7. The CDR3 is made up of 14 amino acids. The germline gives CDR1 SNHLY, CDR2 FYNNEI. CDR3 sequence: CASSRDRVTDTQYF. The CDR3 nucleotides read TGTGCCAGTAGCCGGGACAGGGTGACAGATACGCAGTATTTT.

This clone was detected only once. V is TRBV5-1 and J is TRBJ2-1, with 12 bases lining up with TRBD1. After removal of 7 bases from V and 8 bases from J, the junction contained 13 bases not matched to a gene. Germline V gene lookup returns CDR1 SGHRS and CDR2 YFSETQ. The CDR3 consists of 16 residues. DNA of the CDR3: TGCGCCAGCTGCCGGGGGGCCGGGACAGGGGGCTATGAGCAGTTCTTC. This codes for CASCRGAGTGGYEQFF.

The chain combines TRBV5-1 with TRBJ1-2; 7 bases match TRBD1. The J segment lost 2 bases and the V segment lost 0 bases, leaving 4 bases of the junction unmatched. CDR3 length equals 15 residues. CDR1 is SGHRS and CDR2 is YFSETQ in the germline V gene. The CDR3 loop is CASSLAAGGNYGYTF. The CDR3 DNA reads TGCGCCAGCAGCTTGGCGGCAGGGGGGAACTATGGCTACACCTTC.

The chain recombines TRBV6-4 with TRBJ2-1, with 12 bases lining up with TRBD2. J gave up 6 bases and V 0 bases, and 0 bases lay outside the gene matches. Germline V gene lookup returns CDR1 MRHNA and CDR2 SNTAGT. The CDR3 covers 15 residues. The CDR3 bases are TGTGCCAGCAGTGACTCGACTAGCGGGAGCAATGAGCAGTTCTTC. It specifies CASSDSTSGSNEQFF.

This rearrangement joins TRBV5-6 to TRBJ2-5; 9 nucleotides match TRBD2. V lost 0 bases to trimming and J lost 4 bases; unmatched junction nucleotides: 10. Per the germline V gene, CDR1 is SGHDT and CDR2 is YYEEEE. This CDR3 has 17 amino acids. The CDR3 sequence: CASSLEAGGPNRETQYF. The CDR3 region has the DNA TGTGCCAGCAGCTTGGAGGCGGGAGGGCCTAATCGAGAGACCCAGTACTTC.

This chain uses TRBV10-3 with TRBJ2-2; TRBD1 matches 10 bases. The CDR3 sequence is 15 residues long. The trim removed 6 bases at V and 2 bases at J, leaving 3 bases unmatched. CDR1 is ENHRY, CDR2 SYGVKD, per germline. The CDR3 sequence is CAIRGQGLNTGELFF. The CDR3 DNA reads TGTGCCATCAGGGGACAGGGGCTTAACACCGGGGAGCTGTTTTTT.

This chain joins TRBV7-8 and TRBJ1-4, with D possibly matching TRBD1 (5 bases). V was cut by 6 bases and J by 2 bases, with 10 bases left in between. CDR3 size: 14 residues. Per germline, CDR1 SGHVS and CDR2 FQNEAQ. The CDR3 sequence is CASRAGRTNEKLFF. The CDR3 DNA is TGTGCCAGCAGGGCAGGGCGGACTAATGAAAAACTGTTTTTT.

J is TRBJ2-2 and V is TRBV5-6; D ambiguous. The CDR3 is 17 residues long. Germline CDR1 SGHDT, CDR2 YYEEEE. The V end lost 5 bases, the J end lost 2 bases, and 19 bases lay between the germline ends. The CDR3 bases are TGTGCCAGCAGTCCGCCCCCCAATCGGTTAAACACCGGGGAGCTGTTTTTT. It specifies CASSPPPNRLNTGELFF.

The V gene is TRBV18, the J gene TRBJ2-6, with D unclear. V lost 7 bases, J lost 4 bases, and 11 bases lay in between. CDR3 size: 14 residues. Germline CDR1 is KGHSH and CDR2 is LQKENI. CDR3 protein: CASYSVLGANVLTF. The CDR3 region has the DNA TGTGCCAGCTATTCAGTGTTAGGGGCCAACGTCCTGACTTTC.

This chain connects TRBV27 to TRBJ2-5, with 9 positions matching TRBD2. The DNA end is more similar to TRBJ2-7, so the J call may be wrong. Per the germline V gene, CDR1 is MNHEY and CDR2 is SMNVEV (reference sequence). The CDR3 is made up of 14 amino acids. The CDR3 DNA reads as TGTGCCAGCAGTCTAGCGGGAAGCTCCTACGAGCAGTACTTC. This codes for CASSLAGSSYEQYF.

This sequence joins TRBV27 and TRBJ2-5, with D unclear. The CDR3 sequence is 13 residues long. V was cut by 1 base and J by 3 bases, with 6 bases left in between. From germline, CDR1 is MNHEY and CDR2 SMNVEV (reference sequence). The CDR3 DNA follows: TGTGCCAGCAGTTTATGGGCAGAAGAGACCCAGTACTTC. This sequence encodes CASSLWAEETQYF.

This rearrangement joins TRBV5-4 to TRBJ1-1; the D gene is possibly TRBD1 (6 bases). Trimming stripped 4 bases from V and 1 base from J, with 14 bases between. The CDR3 runs to 15 residues. Germline V gene data show CDR1 as SGHNT and CDR2 as YYREEE (reference sequence). The CDR3 spells CASSPWTARNTEAFF. CDR3 DNA sequence: TGTGCCAGCAGCCCCTGGACAGCCCGGAACACTGAAGCTTTCTTT.

Points on this clone: Germline and junction disagree at one end, which may indicate a read error. Other DNA sequences in this sample translate to the same CDR3. The chain combines TRBV2 with TRBJ2-6, with 9 bases that match TRBD1. The CDR3 sequence is 16 residues long. Germline values: CDR1 SNHLY, CDR2 FYNNEI. The chain's CDR3 is CASNHEQGAGANVLTF. CDR3 nucleotides: TGTGCCAGCAACCATGAACAGGGGGCTGGGGCCAACGTCTTGACTTTC.

This sequence joins TRBV27 and TRBJ2-5; D is unresolved. Germline V gene sequence: CDR1 MNHEY, CDR2 SMNVEV (reference sequence). CDR3 length: 14 amino acids. V was pared by 3 bases and J by 1 base, with 9 bases between. The CDR3 DNA sequence: TGTGCCAGCAGTTTGTCTCTGGCCCAAGAGACCCAGTACTTC. Translated: CASSLSLAQETQYF.